This entry features one TCR beta chain sequence. Its antigen remains undetermined. Per-base quality was not reported, and no clone a single base away is much larger than it. This sample was included in a study of CD8 T cells in ankylosing spondylitis (dated by TCRdb to about 2017). About the investigation overall: To find TCR variants linked to disease, the study profiled T cell receptor beta repertoires in ankylosing spondylitis patients and healthy donors. The full study cohort comprised 25 ankylosing spondylitis patients and 85 to 120 healthy donors. Samples of peripheral blood were taken, and for ankylosing spondylitis patients, synovial fluid was collected as well. What the authors observed across the whole study: Blood from ankylosing spondylitis patients appeared to be characterized by a TCR beta motif made up of seven or eight highly homologous amino acid variants. A CD8+ phenotype was shown by the disease-linked clones, which were found at relatively low frequencies in peripheral blood. Some motif variants had previously been reported in the synovial fluid and blood of reactive arthritis patients, which suggests shared mechanisms of disease initiation. The disease-linked clones were reported to be significantly enriched in matched synovial fluid samples from ankylosing spondylitis patients.

The reads were generated on an Illumina HiSeq 2500. Quantitative 5'-RACE with molecular barcodes was the method used to prepare the TCR beta libraries. The source study handled its data this way. A new computational method, built on a probabilistic model of VDJ rearrangement, was used to identify disease-linked TCR variants. TCRdb reprocessed the public reads (quality trimming at Q25 with fastp, clone calling with MiXCR) and kept in-frame beta chains. CDR3 protein duplicates are merged, each entry listing the most common genes and DNA. None of the V and J calls come from the authors' own analysis; TCRdb made them. This sample has 180,000 or so distinct CDR3 sequences in its table, and around 10% of those were observed once. Roughly 28% of the sample belongs to the ten largest clones. From a lookup of the germline V gene, CDR1 and CDR2 are SGHAT and FQNNGV. Compared with germline, V lacks 9 bases and J lacks 11 bases; bases without a gene match: 10. From cysteine to phenylalanine, the CDR3 is 12 amino acids long. Of the read, only the CDR3 DNA is kept; its 36 bases are in frame from base 1.

Sequencing was carried out using blood, either unsorted or a sorted T cell fraction (not recorded which). The sequence derives from a male donor with ankylosing spondylitis or in good health (not recorded which). Rearrangement joined TRBV11-2 to TRBJ2-3, and 8 junctional nucleotides match TRBD2. CDR3 loop: CASQRGPREQYF. The DNA sequence is TGTGCCAGTCAGCGGGGGCCCAGGGAGCAGTATTTT.